This is a list of T cell receptor beta chains from one sample in a study of T cell responses to AZD1222 COVID-19 vaccine. TCRdb's table, derived via immunoSEQ multiplex PCR, lists solely in-frame clones and lacks some. The sample lists 150,000 to 200,000 clones, about nine tenths occurring once. The sequenced sample was peripheral blood, obtained on day 0 of AZD1222 vaccination. Receptors originate from an adult in good health. CDR3s include the opening cysteine and the closing phenylalanine or tryptophan. Fields, in order: V gene, clone size, J gene, D gene, CDR3 DNA, CDR3 protein. D genes are given only for firm matches. Size values are once, few and many counts, or a class for expanded clones, and some rows have none.

V: TRBV11-3; size: NA; J: TRBJ2-3; D: TRBD2; DNA: TGTGCCAGCAGCGGACTAGCGGGGGGTATGGATACGCAGTATTTT; CDR3: CASSGLAGGMDTQYF
V: TRBV7-9; size: NA; J: TRBJ2-7; D: TRBD2; DNA: TGTGCCAGCAGCTTGACGGGGGGAAACGAGCAGTACTTC; CDR3: CASSLTGGNEQYF
V: TRBV5-6; size: NA; J: TRBJ1-5; D: NA; DNA: TGTGCCAGCAGCTCGGGATTTTGGGTGCGGGGCAATCAGCCCCAGCATTTT; CDR3: CASSSGFWVRGNQPQHF
V: TRBV18; size: once; J: TRBJ2-7; D: NA; DNA: TGTGCCAGCTCACAAGAAATTACCAGCTCCTACGAGCAGTACTTC; CDR3: CASSQEITSSYEQYF
V: TRBV7-9; size: NA; J: TRBJ2-7; D: TRBD2; DNA: TGTGCCAGCAGCCCTAGCGGGGGGACCTCCTACGAGCAGTACTTC; CDR3: CASSPSGGTSYEQYF
V: TRBV5-1; size: once; J: TRBJ1-1; D: NA; DNA: TGCGCCACCTCTCAGGGGAACACTGAAGCTTTCTTT; CDR3: CATSQGNTEAFF
V: TRBV5-1; size: NA; J: TRBJ1-1; D: NA; DNA: TGCGCCAGCAGCTTGGGCCCGGGATTGGACACTGAAGCTTTCTTT; CDR3: CASSLGPGLDTEAFF
V: TRBV5-8; size: NA; J: TRBJ1-5; D: TRBD1; DNA: TGTGCCAGCAGCCGGGACAGCGGAGCTCCTCAGCCCCAGCATTTT; CDR3: CASSRDSGAPQPQHF
V: TRBV6-5; size: NA; J: TRBJ2-3; D: NA; DNA: TGTGCCAGCAGGGAGCGGGATACGCAGTATTTT; CDR3: CASRERDTQYF
V: TRBV7-2; size: once; J: TRBJ1-3; D: NA; DNA: TGTGCCAGCAGCTTAGACCGTCTGGGGGGTGGAAACACCATATATTTT; CDR3: CASSLDRLGGGNTIYF
V: TRBV7-2; size: NA; J: TRBJ1-1; D: NA; DNA: TGTGCCAGCAGCCGCGAGGGAAGAGCTTTCTTT; CDR3: CASSREGRAFF
V: TRBV5-6; size: NA; J: TRBJ2-7; D: TRBD1; DNA: TGTGCCAGCAGCTTGGGGCAGGGGGTCTACGAGCAGTACTTC; CDR3: CASSLGQGVYEQYF
V: TRBV7-9; size: NA; J: TRBJ1-2; D: TRBD1; DNA: TGTGCCAGCAGCTTAGCCGGGACAGGGGGGACCTCGAACTATGGCTACACCTTC; CDR3: CASSLAGTGGTSNYGYTF
V: TRBV14; size: NA; J: TRBJ1-1; D: NA; DNA: TGTGCCAGCGAGGCTTTCGGGCACACTGAAGCTTTCTTT; CDR3: CASEAFGHTEAFF